The 7 T cell receptor beta chains presented below share a single source sample, sequenced in a study of cytomegalovirus exposure and HLA in healthy donors. Using immunoSEQ multiplex PCR, the repertoire was profiled, and TCRdb retains in-frame clones only, with some absent. The sample has approximately 300,000 clones, roughly 85% seen once; the top ten hold around 0.8%. Input material: PBMCs. These receptors came from a woman between 18 and 30 years old in good health and CMV-seronegative.

V usage is TRBV7-2 and J usage is TRBJ2-5; 13 positions match TRBD2. V shed 6 bases and J 3 bases; nucleotides not matched to a gene: 13. This CDR3 comprises 18 residues. Germline V gives CDR1 SGHTA, CDR2 FQGNSA. DNA of the CDR3: TGTGCCAGCAGTCATGGACTAGCGGGAGTTTGGGGGAAAGAGACCCAGTACTTC. Its protein product is CASSHGLAGVWGKETQYF.

The chain couples TRBV7-2 to TRBJ1-2; maybe TRBD1 (6 bases). V was cut by 1 base and J by 10 bases, with 10 bases left in between. The CDR3 length is 12 residues. CDR1 and CDR2 (germline): SGHTA, FQGNSA. Here the CDR3 DNA reads TGTGCCAGCAGCTTAGATACAGGGATCTACACCTTC. It encodes CASSLDTGIYTF.

The chain couples TRBV7-2 to TRBJ2-5; the match to TRBD1 covers 10 bases. Germline V gene sequence: CDR1 SGHTA, CDR2 FQGNSA. CDR3 length: 15 residues. J lost 4 bases, V lost 3 bases, and 5 bases had no gene match. CDR3 residues: CASSFDRGLSETQYF. The DNA for the CDR3 is TGTGCCAGCAGCTTTGACAGGGGGCTCTCAGAGACCCAGTACTTC.

The chain employs TRBV18 and TRBJ2-7, with D possibly TRBD1 on 6 matching bases. V dropped 5 bases and J dropped 1 base, with 15 bases sitting between them. The CDR3 runs to 15 residues. CDR1 and CDR2 (germline): KGHSH, LQKENI. CDR3 sequence reads: CASSSGQKLSYEQYF. The CDR3 DNA is TGTGCCAGCTCATCAGGACAGAAACTATCCTACGAGCAGTACTTC. Together with reference TRBV18 and TRBJ2-7, the CDR3 gives the full variable domain: NAGVMQNPRHLVRRRGQEARLRCSPMKGHSHVYWYRQLPEEGLKFMVYLQKENIIDESGMPKERFSAEFPKEGPSILRIQQVVRGDSAAYFCASSSGQKLSYEQYFGPGTRLTVT.

The genes are TRBV10-3 and TRBJ2-7; 8 bases align to TRBD1. This CDR3 has 14 residues. Per the germline V gene, CDR1 is ENHRY and CDR2 is SYGVKD. The J segment lost 4 bases and the V segment lost 4 bases, leaving 6 bases of the junction unmatched. DNA of the CDR3: TGTGCCATCAGTGGCTCAGGGGGCCGGTACGAGCAGTACTTC. This gives the protein CAISGSGGRYEQYF.

The chain uses TRBV11-2 and TRBJ2-1; possibly TRBD2 for D (6 bases). V dropped 5 bases and J dropped 8 bases, with 25 bases sitting between them. There are 17 residues in the CDR3. Looked up from germline, CDR1 is SGHAT and CDR2 is FQNNGV. CDR3 sequence (DNA): TGTGCCAGCAGCGCCTCTCTCGGGAGCAACGTTATCGATGAGCAGTTCTTC. Protein: CASSASLGSNVIDEQFF.

This chain connects TRBV18 to TRBJ2-7; perhaps TRBD1 as D (5 bases). Trimming left V 3 bases short and J 3 bases short, with 9 bases between. The CDR3 contains 13 residues. Germline CDR1 KGHSH, CDR2 LQKENI. CDR3 in DNA: TGTGCCAGCTCACCCCAGGGCCACTACGAGCAGTACTTC. Protein: CASSPQGHYEQYF.